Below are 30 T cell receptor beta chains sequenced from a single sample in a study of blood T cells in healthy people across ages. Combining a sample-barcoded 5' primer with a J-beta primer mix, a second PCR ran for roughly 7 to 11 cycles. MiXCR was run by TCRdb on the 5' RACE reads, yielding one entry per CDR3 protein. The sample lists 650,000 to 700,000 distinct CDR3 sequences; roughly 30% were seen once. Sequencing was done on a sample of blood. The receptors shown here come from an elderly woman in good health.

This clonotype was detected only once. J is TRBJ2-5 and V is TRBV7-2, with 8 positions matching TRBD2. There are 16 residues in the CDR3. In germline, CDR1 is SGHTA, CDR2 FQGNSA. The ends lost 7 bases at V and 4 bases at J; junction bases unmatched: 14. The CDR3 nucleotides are TGTGCCAGCACCTCACGTCGGGGGGGCCGAGGAGAGACCCAGTACTTC. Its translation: CASTSRRGGRGETQYF.

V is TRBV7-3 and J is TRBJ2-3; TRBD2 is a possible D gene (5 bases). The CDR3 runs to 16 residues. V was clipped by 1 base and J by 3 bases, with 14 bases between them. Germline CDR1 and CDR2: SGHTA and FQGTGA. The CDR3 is CASSLKGLRETDTQYF. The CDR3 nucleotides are TGTGCCAGCAGCTTAAAGGGTTTGAGGGAGACAGATACGCAGTATTTT. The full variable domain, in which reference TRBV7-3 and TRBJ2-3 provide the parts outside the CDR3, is GAGVSQTPSNKVTEKGKYVELRCDPISGHTALYWYRQSLGQGPEFLIYFQGTGAADDSGLPNDRFFAVRPEGSVSTLKIQRTERGDSAVYLCASSLKGLRETDTQYFGPGTRLTVL.

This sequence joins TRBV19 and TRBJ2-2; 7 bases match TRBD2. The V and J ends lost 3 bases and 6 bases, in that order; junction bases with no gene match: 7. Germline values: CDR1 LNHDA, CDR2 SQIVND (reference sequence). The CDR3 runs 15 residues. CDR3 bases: TGTGCCAGTAGTATCAAGCGGGACCCTTCCGGGGAGCTGTTTTTT. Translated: CASSIKRDPSGELFF. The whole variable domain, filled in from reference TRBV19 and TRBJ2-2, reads DGGITQSPKYLFRKEGQNVTLSCEQNLNHDAMYWYRQDPGQGLRLIYYSQIVNDFQKGDIAEGYSVSREKKESFPLTVTSAQKNPTAFYLCASSIKRDPSGELFFGEGSRLTVL.

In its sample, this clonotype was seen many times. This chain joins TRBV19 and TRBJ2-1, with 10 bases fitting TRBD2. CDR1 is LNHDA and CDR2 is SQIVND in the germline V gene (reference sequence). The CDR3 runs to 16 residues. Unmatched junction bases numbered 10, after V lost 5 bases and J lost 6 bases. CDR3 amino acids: CASSSPSGGRGNEQFF. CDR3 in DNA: TGTGCCAGTAGTTCGCCTAGCGGGGGTAGAGGCAATGAGCAGTTCTTC.

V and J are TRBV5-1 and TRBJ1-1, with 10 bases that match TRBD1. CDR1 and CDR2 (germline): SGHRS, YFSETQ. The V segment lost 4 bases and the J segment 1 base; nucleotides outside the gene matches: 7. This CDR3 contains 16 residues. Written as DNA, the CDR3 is TGCGCCAGCAGCGTGGGGGACAGGGGCACGAACACTGAAGCTTTCTTT. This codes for CASSVGDRGTNTEAFF.

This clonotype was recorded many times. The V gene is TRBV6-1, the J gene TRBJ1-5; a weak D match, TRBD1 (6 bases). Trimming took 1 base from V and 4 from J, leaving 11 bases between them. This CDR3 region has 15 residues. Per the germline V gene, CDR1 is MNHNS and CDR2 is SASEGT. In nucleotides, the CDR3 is TGTGCCAGCAGTGAAGGGGACAAGCCGAATCAGCCCCAGCATTTT. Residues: CASSEGDKPNQPQHF.

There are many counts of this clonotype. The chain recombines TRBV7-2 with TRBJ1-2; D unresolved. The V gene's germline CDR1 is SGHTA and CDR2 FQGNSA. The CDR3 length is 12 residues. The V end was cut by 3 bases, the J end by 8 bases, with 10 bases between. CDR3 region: CASSFASQGYTF. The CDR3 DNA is TGTGCCAGCAGCTTCGCCAGTCAGGGCTACACCTTC.

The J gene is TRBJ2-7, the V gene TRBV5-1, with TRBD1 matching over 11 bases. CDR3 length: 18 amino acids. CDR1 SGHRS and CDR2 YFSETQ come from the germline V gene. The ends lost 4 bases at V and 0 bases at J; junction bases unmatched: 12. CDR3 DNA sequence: TGCGCCAGCAGCAACCTTGGACAGGGGGCTACCCGCTCCTACGAGCAGTACTTC. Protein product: CASSNLGQGATRSYEQYF. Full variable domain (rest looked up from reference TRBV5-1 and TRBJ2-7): KAGVTQTPRYLIKTRGQQVTLSCSPISGHRSVSWYQQTPGQGLQFLFEYFSETQRNKGNFPGRFSGRQFSNSRSEMNVSTLELGDSALYLCASSNLGQGATRSYEQYFGPGTRLTVT.

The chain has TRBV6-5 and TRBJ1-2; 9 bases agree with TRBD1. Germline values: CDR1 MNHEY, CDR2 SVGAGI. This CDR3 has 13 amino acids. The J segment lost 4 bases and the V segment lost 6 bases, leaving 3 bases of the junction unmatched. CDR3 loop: CASRKGQGYGYTF. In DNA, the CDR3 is TGTGCCAGCAGGAAGGGACAGGGCTATGGCTACACCTTC.

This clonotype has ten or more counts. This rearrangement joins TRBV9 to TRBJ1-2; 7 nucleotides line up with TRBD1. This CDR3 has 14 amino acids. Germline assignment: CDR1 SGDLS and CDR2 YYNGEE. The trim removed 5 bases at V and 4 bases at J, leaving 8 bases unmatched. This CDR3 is CASSRDSLGYGYTF. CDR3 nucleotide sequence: TGTGCCAGCAGTCGGGACAGTCTGGGCTATGGCTACACCTTC.

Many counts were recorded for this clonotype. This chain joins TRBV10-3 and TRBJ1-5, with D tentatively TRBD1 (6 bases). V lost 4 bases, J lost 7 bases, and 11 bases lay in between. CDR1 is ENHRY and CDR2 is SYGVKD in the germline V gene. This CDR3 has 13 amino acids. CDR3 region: CAISGQASQPQHF. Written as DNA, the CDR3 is TGTGCCATCAGTGGACAGGCCAGCCAGCCCCAGCATTTT.

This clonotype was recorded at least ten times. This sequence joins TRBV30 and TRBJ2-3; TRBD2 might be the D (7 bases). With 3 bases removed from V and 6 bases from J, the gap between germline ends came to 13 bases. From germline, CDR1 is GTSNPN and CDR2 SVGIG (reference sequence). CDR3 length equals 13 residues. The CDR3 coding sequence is TGTGCCTGGAGCGGGGGGCCCAGGGATACGCAGTATTTT. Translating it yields CAWSGGPRDTQYF.

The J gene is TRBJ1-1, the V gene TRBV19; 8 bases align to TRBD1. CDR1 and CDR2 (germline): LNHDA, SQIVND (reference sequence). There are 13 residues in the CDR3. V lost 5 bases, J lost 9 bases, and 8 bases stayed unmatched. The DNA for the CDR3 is TGTGCCAGTAGTCAGACAGGGGAAAGGCAAGCTTTCTTT. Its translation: CASSQTGERQAFF.

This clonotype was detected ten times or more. The CDR3 spells CASSPNRGSYNEQFF. CDR3 nucleotide sequence: TGCGCCAGCAGCCCAAACAGGGGATCATACAATGAGCAGTTCTTC. This sequence joins TRBV4-3 and TRBJ2-1; 7 bases align to TRBD1. The CDR3 sequence is 15 residues long. The V segment lost 4 bases and the J segment 4 bases; nucleotides outside the gene matches: 7. Germline values: CDR1 LGHNA, CDR2 YSLEER.

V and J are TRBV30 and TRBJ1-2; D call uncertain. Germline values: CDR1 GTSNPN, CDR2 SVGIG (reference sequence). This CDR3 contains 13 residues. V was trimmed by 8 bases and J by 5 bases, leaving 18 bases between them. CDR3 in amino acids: CAGREALGYGYTF. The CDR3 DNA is TGTGCCGGAAGGGAAGCCTTAGGGTATGGCTACACCTTC.

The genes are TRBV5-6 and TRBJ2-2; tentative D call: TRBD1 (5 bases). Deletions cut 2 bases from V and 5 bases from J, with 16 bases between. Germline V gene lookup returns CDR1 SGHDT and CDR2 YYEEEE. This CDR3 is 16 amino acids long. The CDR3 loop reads CASSFGAGRRTGELFF. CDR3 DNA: TGTGCCAGCAGCTTTGGGGCAGGGCGAAGGACCGGGGAGCTGTTTTTT.

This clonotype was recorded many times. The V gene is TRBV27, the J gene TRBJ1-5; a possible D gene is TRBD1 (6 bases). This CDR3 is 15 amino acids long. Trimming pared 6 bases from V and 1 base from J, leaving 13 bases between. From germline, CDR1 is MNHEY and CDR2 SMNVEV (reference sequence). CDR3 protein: CASSLDSGSNQPQHF. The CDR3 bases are TGTGCCAGCAGCCTGGACAGCGGAAGCAATCAGCCCCAGCATTTT.

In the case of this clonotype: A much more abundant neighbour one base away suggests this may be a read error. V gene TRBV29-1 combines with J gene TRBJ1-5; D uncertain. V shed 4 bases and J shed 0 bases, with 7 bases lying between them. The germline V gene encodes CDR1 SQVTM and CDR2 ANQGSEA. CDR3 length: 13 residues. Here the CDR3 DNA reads TGCAGCGTTGTAGTCGGTAGCAATCAGCCCCAGCATTTT. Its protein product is CSVVVGSNQPQHF.

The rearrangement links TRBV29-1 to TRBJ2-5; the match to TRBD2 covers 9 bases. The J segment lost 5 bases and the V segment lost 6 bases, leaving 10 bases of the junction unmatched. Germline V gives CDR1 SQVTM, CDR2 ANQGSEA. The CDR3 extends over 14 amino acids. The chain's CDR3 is CSVAGLARSETQYF. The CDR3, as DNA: TGCAGCGTGGCCGGACTAGCGAGGTCGGAGACCCAGTACTTC.

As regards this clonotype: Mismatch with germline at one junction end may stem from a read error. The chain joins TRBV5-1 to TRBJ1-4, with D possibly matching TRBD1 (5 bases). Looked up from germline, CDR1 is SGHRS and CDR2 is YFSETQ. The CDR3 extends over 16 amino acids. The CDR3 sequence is CASSRDGIATNEKRFF. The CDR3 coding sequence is TGCGCCAGCAGCCGGGACGGAATTGCAACTAATGAAAAACGGTTTTTT.

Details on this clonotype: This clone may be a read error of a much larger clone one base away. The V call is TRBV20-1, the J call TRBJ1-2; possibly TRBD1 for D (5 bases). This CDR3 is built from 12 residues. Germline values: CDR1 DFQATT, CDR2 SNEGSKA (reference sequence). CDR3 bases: TGCAGGGCTAGCGAAAGACAGTATGGCTACACCTTC. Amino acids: CRASERQYGYTF.

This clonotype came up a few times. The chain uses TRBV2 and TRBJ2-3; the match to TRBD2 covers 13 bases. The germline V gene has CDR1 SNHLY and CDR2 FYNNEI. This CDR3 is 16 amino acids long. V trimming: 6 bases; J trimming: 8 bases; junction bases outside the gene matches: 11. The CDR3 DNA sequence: TGTGCCAGCAGGCCAACTAGCGGGGGGGCTCTGGGTACGCAGTATTTT. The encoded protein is CASRPTSGGALGTQYF.

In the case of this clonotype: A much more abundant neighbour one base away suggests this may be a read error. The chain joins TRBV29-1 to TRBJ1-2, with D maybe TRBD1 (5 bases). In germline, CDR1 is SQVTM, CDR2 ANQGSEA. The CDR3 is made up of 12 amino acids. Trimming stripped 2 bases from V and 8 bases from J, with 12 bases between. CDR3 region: CSVEPTVRGYTF. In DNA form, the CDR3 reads TGCAGCGTTGAACCGACAGTTAGAGGCTACACCTTC.

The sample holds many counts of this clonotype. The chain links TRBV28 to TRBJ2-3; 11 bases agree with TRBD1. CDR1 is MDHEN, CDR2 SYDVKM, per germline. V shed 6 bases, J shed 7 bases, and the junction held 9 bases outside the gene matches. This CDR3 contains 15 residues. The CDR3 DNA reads TGTGCCAGCAGACCCAGGACAGGGGGCTGGAATACGCAGTATTTT. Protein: CASRPRTGGWNTQYF.

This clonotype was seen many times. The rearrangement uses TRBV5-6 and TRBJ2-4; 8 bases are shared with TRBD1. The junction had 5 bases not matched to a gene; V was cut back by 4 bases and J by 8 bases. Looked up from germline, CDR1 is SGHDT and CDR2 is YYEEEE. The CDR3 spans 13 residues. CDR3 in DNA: TGTGCCAGCAGCCGGACAGGGTTTGACATTCAGTACTTC. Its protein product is CASSRTGFDIQYF. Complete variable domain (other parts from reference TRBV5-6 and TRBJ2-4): DAGVTQSPTHLIKTRGQQVTLRCSPKSGHDTVSWYQQALGQGPQFIFQYYEEEERQRGNFPDRFSGHQFPNYSSELNVNALLLGDSALYLCASSRTGFDIQYFGAGTRLSVL.

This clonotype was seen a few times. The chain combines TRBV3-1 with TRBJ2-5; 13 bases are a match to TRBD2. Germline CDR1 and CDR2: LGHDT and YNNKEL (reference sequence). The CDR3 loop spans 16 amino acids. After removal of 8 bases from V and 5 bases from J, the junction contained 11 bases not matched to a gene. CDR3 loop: CASGLGLAGARETQYF. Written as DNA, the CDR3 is TGTGCCAGCGGCCTCGGACTAGCGGGGGCCAGGGAGACCCAGTACTTC.

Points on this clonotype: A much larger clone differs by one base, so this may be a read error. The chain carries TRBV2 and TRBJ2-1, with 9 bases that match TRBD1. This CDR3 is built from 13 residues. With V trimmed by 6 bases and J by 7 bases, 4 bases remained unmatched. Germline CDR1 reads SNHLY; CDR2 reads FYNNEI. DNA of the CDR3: TGTGCCAGCAGCGGACAGGGGAGGAATGAGCAGTTCTTC. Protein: CASSGQGRNEQFF.

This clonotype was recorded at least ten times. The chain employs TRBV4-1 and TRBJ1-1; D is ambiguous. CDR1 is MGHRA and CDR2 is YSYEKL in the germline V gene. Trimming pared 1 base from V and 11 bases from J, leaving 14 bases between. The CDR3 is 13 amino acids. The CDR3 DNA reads TGCGCCAGCAGCCAAGCACACACCCAAAAGGCTTTCTTT. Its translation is CASSQAHTQKAFF.

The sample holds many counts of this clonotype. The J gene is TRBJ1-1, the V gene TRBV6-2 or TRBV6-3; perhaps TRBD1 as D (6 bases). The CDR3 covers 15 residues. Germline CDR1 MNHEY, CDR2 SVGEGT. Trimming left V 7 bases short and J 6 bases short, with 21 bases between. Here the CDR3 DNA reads TGTGCCAGCACTAAGTTGGACAGAGCCATCTCTGAAGCTTTCTTT. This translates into CASTKLDRAISEAFF.

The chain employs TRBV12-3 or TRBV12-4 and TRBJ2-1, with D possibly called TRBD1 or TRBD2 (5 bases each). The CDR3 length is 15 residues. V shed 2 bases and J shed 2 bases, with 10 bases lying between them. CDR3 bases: TGTGCCAGCAGTTTAAGTAGGGGACCCTACAATGAGCAGTTCTTC. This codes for CASSLSRGPYNEQFF.